These T cell receptor beta chains were read from a single sample in a study of response to subunit inactivated influenza vaccine. One entry per CDR3 protein results from TCRdb running MiXCR on the RT-PCR reads. The sample shows around 710,000 distinct CDR3 sequences, 14% of them seen only once. Material: PBMCs from blood, obtained 14 days before vaccination. Receptor source: a man over 45 who received an inactivated influenza vaccine. Both conserved end residues are part of each CDR3. The D gene is left open where the match is weak. For some rows the clone size is stated as once, few or many, or as a class when expanded; others skip it.

J: TRBJ1-5; V: TRBV12-3/TRBV12-4; D: TRBD1; size: many; CDR3: CASSPGQGGQPQHF; DNA: TGTGCCAGCAGTCCGGGACAGGGTGGCCAGCCCCAGCATTTT
J: TRBJ2-3; V: TRBV5-6; D: TRBD2; size: many; CDR3: CASSSQRGGVNTQYF; DNA: TGTGCCAGCAGCTCCCAGCGGGGGGGAGTAAATACGCAGTATTTT
J: TRBJ2-5; V: TRBV5-1; D: TRBD2; size: .; CDR3: CASSSGTSGEETQYF; DNA: TGCGCCAGCAGCTCCGGGACTAGCGGGGAAGAGACCCAGTACTTC
J: TRBJ2-7; V: TRBV6-2/TRBV6-3; D: .; size: few; CDR3: CASSTSGTSSYEQYF; DNA: TGTGCCAGCAGTACCTCAGGGACCAGCTCCTACGAGCAGTACTTC
J: TRBJ2-2; V: TRBV5-5; D: .; size: many; CDR3: CASSFGATGELFF; DNA: TGTGCCAGCAGCTTCGGGGCAACCGGGGAGCTGTTTTTT
J: TRBJ2-5; V: TRBV4-2; D: TRBD1; size: .; CDR3: CASSQETGSGQETQYF; DNA: TGTGCCAGCAGCCAGGAGACAGGGAGCGGCCAAGAGACCCAGTACTTC
J: TRBJ2-7; V: TRBV7-2; D: .; size: .; CDR3: CASSFSGPTEQYF; DNA: TGTGCCAGCAGCTTTTCCGGCCCAACCGAGCAGTACTTC
J: TRBJ1-1; V: TRBV7-9; D: .; size: .; CDR3: CASSRDGVNTEAFF; DNA: TGTGCCAGCAGTCGGGACGGGGTGAACACTGAAGCTTTCTTT
J: TRBJ2-1; V: TRBV12-3/TRBV12-4; D: TRBD2; size: many; CDR3: CASSLATGGLAGGVGYNEQFF; DNA: TGTGCCAGCAGTTTAGCGACCGGGGGACTAGCGGGAGGGGTAGGCTACAATGAGCAGTTCTTC
J: TRBJ2-5; V: TRBV29-1; D: .; size: .; CDR3: CSVGGSYGETQYF; DNA: TGCAGCGTTGGCGGGTCCTACGGAGAGACCCAGTACTTC
J: TRBJ2-1; V: TRBV6-2/TRBV6-3; D: .; size: .; CDR3: CASRTPRGVSYNEQFF; DNA: TGTGCCAGCAGAACCCCCAGGGGGGTCTCCTACAATGAGCAGTTCTTC
J: TRBJ2-3; V: TRBV4-3; D: .; size: few; CDR3: CASSQVKGAADTQYF; DNA: TGCGCCAGCAGCCAAGTTAAGGGAGCCGCAGATACGCAGTATTTT
J: TRBJ2-1; V: TRBV12-3/TRBV12-4; D: TRBD1; size: many; CDR3: CASSPIFDRGLNEQFF; DNA: TGTGCCAGCAGCCCGATCTTTGACAGGGGTCTGAATGAGCAGTTCTTC
J: TRBJ1-2; V: TRBV12-3/TRBV12-4; D: TRBD1; size: .; CDR3: CASTLRDRRHYGYTF; DNA: TGTGCCAGCACGCTAAGGGACAGACGCCACTATGGCTACACCTTC
J: TRBJ2-3; V: TRBV10-3; D: .; size: .; CDR3: CAISESGQGAQYF; DNA: TGTGCCATCAGTGAGTCTGGCCAAGGGGCGCAGTATTTT
J: TRBJ1-4; V: TRBV6-5; D: TRBD1; size: few; CDR3: CASSYSPGQATEKLFF; DNA: TGTGCCAGCAGTTACTCGCCGGGACAGGCTACTGAAAAACTGTTTTTT
J: TRBJ2-3; V: TRBV7-6; D: .; size: .; CDR3: CASSLPYASTDTQYF; DNA: TGTGCCAGCAGCTTACCGTATGCGTCCACAGATACGCAGTATTTT
J: TRBJ2-7; V: TRBV6-5; D: .; size: .; CDR3: CASSYSQDFYEQYF; DNA: TGTGCCAGCAGTTACAGCCAGGACTTCTACGAGCAGTACTTC
J: TRBJ2-3; V: TRBV4-2; D: TRBD1; size: .; CDR3: CASSQDQVGTGAGDTQYF; DNA: TGTGCCAGCAGCCAAGATCAAGTCGGGACAGGGGCTGGTGATACGCAGTATTTT
J: TRBJ2-7; V: TRBV5-6; D: TRBD1; size: few; CDR3: CASSLEDRGHEQYF; DNA: TGTGCCAGCAGCTTGGAGGACAGGGGGCACGAGCAGTACTTC
J: TRBJ1-6; V: TRBV10-2; D: .; size: .; CDR3: CASSDGIRLSPLHF; DNA: TGCGCCAGCAGTGACGGGATAAGGCTTTCACCCCTCCACTTT
J: TRBJ1-1; V: TRBV11-2; D: .; size: .; CDR3: CASSKPGRSTEAFF; DNA: TGTGCCAGCAGCAAACCGGGACGCAGCACTGAAGCTTTCTTT
J: TRBJ1-1; V: TRBV2; D: .; size: .; CDR3: CASSVTGFLNTEAFF; DNA: TGTGCCAGCAGTGTTACAGGGTTTTTGAACACTGAAGCTTTCTTT
J: TRBJ2-3; V: TRBV20-1; D: TRBD2; size: .; CDR3: CSASSAGGALGTDTQYF; DNA: TGCAGTGCTAGTTCTGCGGGGGGGGCCCTAGGCACAGATACGCAGTATTTT
J: TRBJ1-1; V: TRBV5-1; D: .; size: few; CDR3: CASSLPLLGRSNTEAFF; DNA: TGCGCCAGCAGCTTGCCCTTGCTCGGAAGATCAAACACTGAAGCTTTCTTT
J: TRBJ2-7; V: TRBV2; D: TRBD2; size: many; CDR3: CASSEVRGLAGGEQYF; DNA: TGTGCCAGCAGTGAAGTCCGAGGACTAGCGGGAGGCGAGCAGTACTTC
J: TRBJ2-5; V: TRBV10-3; D: TRBD2; size: .; CDR3: CAISDRATGGAGTSGGKTQYF; DNA: TGTGCCATCAGTGACCGCGCGACAGGGGGCGCAGGGACTAGCGGGGGTAAGACCCAGTACTTC
J: TRBJ1-1; V: TRBV6-2/TRBV6-3; D: .; size: many; CDR3: CASKRVESTMNTEAFF; DNA: TGTGCCAGCAAACGGGTGGAGAGTACCATGAACACTGAAGCTTTCTTT
J: TRBJ1-1; V: TRBV5-1; D: .; size: .; CDR3: CASSLRPGRDMNTEAFF; DNA: TGCGCCAGCAGCCTCCGGCCGGGGAGAGACATGAACACTGAAGCTTTCTTT
J: TRBJ2-2; V: TRBV6-5; D: .; size: many; CDR3: CASRPNTGELFF; DNA: TGTGCCAGCAGGCCGAACACCGGGGAGCTGTTTTTT
J: TRBJ2-7; V: TRBV28; D: TRBD2; size: .; CDR3: CASSFAGGDTYEQYF; DNA: TGTGCCAGCAGTTTTGCGGGGGGGGACACCTACGAGCAGTACTTC
J: TRBJ2-7; V: TRBV7-8; D: TRBD2; size: few; CDR3: CASSLFGTTYEQYF; DNA: TGTGCCAGCAGCTTATTCGGGACTACCTACGAGCAGTACTTC
J: TRBJ2-7; V: TRBV20-1; D: TRBD1; size: .; CDR3: CSARQQGISYEQYF; DNA: TGCAGTGCTAGACAACAGGGGATTTCCTACGAGCAGTACTTC
J: TRBJ2-1; V: TRBV25-1; D: TRBD2; size: .; CDR3: CASGEWGLAGVDNEQFF; DNA: TGTGCCAGCGGTGAATGGGGCCTAGCGGGAGTAGACAATGAGCAGTTCTTC
J: TRBJ1-6; V: TRBV5-1; D: TRBD1; size: .; CDR3: CASSMGQGAKSPLHF; DNA: TGCGCCAGCAGCATGGGACAGGGGGCGAAATCACCCCTCCACTTT
J: TRBJ1-1; V: TRBV30; D: .; size: .; CDR3: CAWSLGTPNTEAFF; DNA: TGTGCCTGGAGTCTCGGGACACCGAACACTGAAGCTTTCTTT
J: TRBJ1-6; V: TRBV18; D: .; size: few; CDR3: CASSPGADSPLHF; DNA: TGTGCCAGCTCTCCGGGGGCAGATTCACCCCTCCACTTT
J: TRBJ2-1; V: TRBV5-6; D: .; size: many; CDR3: CASSKLLNEQFF; DNA: TGTGCCAGCAGCAAGCTACTAAATGAGCAGTTCTTC
J: TRBJ2-5; V: TRBV7-6; D: .; size: once; CDR3: CASSLVIGGKETQYF; DNA: TGTGCCAGCAGCTTAGTGATAGGGGGAAAAGAGACCCAGTACTTC
J: TRBJ2-2; V: TRBV6-5; D: TRBD1; size: many; CDR3: CASSYGTGVGYTGELFF; DNA: TGTGCCAGCAGTTACGGGACAGGGGTAGGGTACACCGGGGAGCTGTTTTTT
J: TRBJ2-7; V: TRBV5-5; D: TRBD1; size: few; CDR3: CASITGTGFYEQYF; DNA: TGTGCCAGCATCACCGGGACAGGTTTCTACGAGCAGTACTTC
J: TRBJ2-7; V: TRBV5-1; D: TRBD2; size: few; CDR3: CASSPGVAGSYEQYF; DNA: TGCGCCAGCAGCCCCGGGGTAGCGGGGTCCTACGAGCAGTACTTC
J: TRBJ2-5; V: TRBV7-9; D: .; size: few; CDR3: CASSLARTGYQETQYF; DNA: TGTGCCAGCAGCTTAGCGCGAACAGGGTACCAAGAGACCCAGTACTTC
J: TRBJ2-1; V: TRBV30; D: TRBD1; size: once; CDR3: CAWSRAGGSEQFF; DNA: TGTGCCTGGAGTCGAGCAGGGGGATCTGAGCAGTTCTTC
J: TRBJ1-1; V: TRBV4-1; D: .; size: few; CDR3: CASSQTPGGTEAFF; DNA: TGCGCCAGCAGCCAAACACCGGGGGGCACTGAAGCTTTCTTT
J: TRBJ2-3; V: TRBV5-6; D: .; size: many; CDR3: CASSSTTTDTQYF; DNA: TGTGCCAGCAGCTCAACAACCACAGATACGCAGTATTTT
J: TRBJ1-5; V: TRBV6-1; D: TRBD1; size: .; CDR3: CASSEGTGGLQPQHF; DNA: TGTGCCAGCAGTGAGGGGACAGGGGGCCTCCAGCCCCAGCATTTT
J: TRBJ2-7; V: TRBV5-5; D: .; size: .; CDR3: CASSPLGGDGTREQYF; DNA: TGTGCCAGCAGCCCCCTGGGAGGCGACGGGACGAGGGAGCAGTACTTC
J: TRBJ2-1; V: TRBV4-2; D: .; size: .; CDR3: CASSQRTAYNEQFF; DNA: TGTGCCAGCAGCCAAAGGACGGCTTACAATGAGCAGTTCTTC
J: TRBJ2-3; V: TRBV18; D: .; size: .; CDR3: CAANAQRQWDTQYF; DNA: TGTGCCGCCAATGCCCAGCGCCAGTGGGATACGCAGTATTTT
J: TRBJ2-7; V: TRBV28; D: TRBD1; size: few; CDR3: CASQPRGLIVYEQYF; DNA: TGTGCCAGCCAACCGAGGGGGCTTATCGTCTACGAGCAGTACTTC
J: TRBJ1-2; V: TRBV27; D: TRBD1; size: few; CDR3: CASSLKGAEYGYTF; DNA: TGTGCCAGCAGTTTAAAGGGGGCAGAATATGGCTACACCTTC
J: TRBJ2-7; V: TRBV7-2; D: TRBD2; size: .; CDR3: CASSLDYRLAPHEQYF; DNA: TGTGCCAGCAGCTTAGATTACAGACTAGCCCCCCACGAGCAGTACTTC
J: TRBJ1-5; V: TRBV28; D: TRBD1; size: .; CDR3: CASSLIHGQGGHQPQHF; DNA: TGTGCCAGCAGTTTAATACATGGGCAGGGGGGTCATCAGCCCCAGCATTTT
J: TRBJ2-2; V: TRBV29-1; D: TRBD1; size: .; CDR3: CSVWDSSVSGELFF; DNA: TGCAGCGTTTGGGACAGTTCGGTCTCCGGGGAGCTGTTTTTT
J: TRBJ2-1; V: TRBV12-3/TRBV12-4; D: TRBD2; size: many; CDR3: CASSERLAGGPNEQFF; DNA: TGTGCCAGCAGTGAAAGACTAGCGGGAGGGCCGAATGAGCAGTTCTTC
J: TRBJ2-5; V: TRBV5-1; D: TRBD2; size: .; CDR3: CASSFPTAGGTETQYF; DNA: TGCGCCAGCAGCTTTCCCACAGCGGGAGGGACGGAGACCCAGTACTTC
J: TRBJ1-5; V: TRBV7-2; D: .; size: many; CDR3: CASSLGGSGQPQHF; DNA: TGTGCCAGCAGCTTAGGGGGTTCGGGTCAGCCCCAGCATTTT
J: TRBJ1-4; V: TRBV7-9; D: TRBD1; size: few; CDR3: CASSLDRVGEKLFF; DNA: TGTGCCAGCAGCTTGGACAGGGTAGGCGAAAAACTGTTTTTT
J: TRBJ2-3; V: TRBV24-1; D: TRBD1; size: few; CDR3: CATSDRGQAYPQYF; DNA: TGTGCCACCAGTGACAGGGGACAGGCCTACCCGCAGTATTTT